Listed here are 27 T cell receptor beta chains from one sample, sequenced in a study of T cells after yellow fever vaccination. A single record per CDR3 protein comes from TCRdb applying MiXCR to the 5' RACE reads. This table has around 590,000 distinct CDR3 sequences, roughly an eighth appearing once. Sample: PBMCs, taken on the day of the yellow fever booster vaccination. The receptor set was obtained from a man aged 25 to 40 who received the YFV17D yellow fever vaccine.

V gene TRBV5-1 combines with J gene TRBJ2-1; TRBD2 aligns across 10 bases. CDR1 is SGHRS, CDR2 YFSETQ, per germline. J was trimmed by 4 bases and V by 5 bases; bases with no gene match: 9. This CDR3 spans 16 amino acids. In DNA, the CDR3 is TGCGCCAGCAGTAGGCTAGCGGGAGCCCTTTACAATGAGCAGTTCTTC. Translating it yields CASSRLAGALYNEQFF.

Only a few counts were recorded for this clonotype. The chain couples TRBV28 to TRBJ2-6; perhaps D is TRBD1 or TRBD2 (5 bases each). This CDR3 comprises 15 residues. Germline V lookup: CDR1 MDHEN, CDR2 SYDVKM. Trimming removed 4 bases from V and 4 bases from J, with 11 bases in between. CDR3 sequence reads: CASSSTGQGANVLTF. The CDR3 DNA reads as TGTGCCAGCAGTTCCACGGGGCAGGGGGCCAACGTCCTGACTTTC.

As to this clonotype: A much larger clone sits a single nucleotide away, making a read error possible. The CDR3 region has the DNA TGCGCCAGCAGCCCCAACCTACACGACGAGCAGTACTTC. Protein: CASSPNLHDEQYF. The chain employs TRBV4-3 and TRBJ2-7, with D hard to call. The V end was cut by 4 bases, the J end by 5 bases, with 12 bases between. Germline V gene sequence: CDR1 LGHNA, CDR2 YSLEER. The CDR3 spans 13 residues.

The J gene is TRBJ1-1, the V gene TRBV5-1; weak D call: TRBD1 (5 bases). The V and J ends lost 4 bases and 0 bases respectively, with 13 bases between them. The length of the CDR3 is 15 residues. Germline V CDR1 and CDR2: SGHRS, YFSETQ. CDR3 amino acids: CASSVGWGLNTEAFF. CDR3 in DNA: TGCGCCAGCAGCGTGGGATGGGGCTTGAACACTGAAGCTTTCTTT.

The CDR3 DNA is TGTGCCAGCAGTGAACCAGACTCGACCGGAGAGACCCAGTACTTC. This gives the protein CASSEPDSTGETQYF. V gene TRBV2 combines with J gene TRBJ2-5; no clear D. Trimming cost V 2 bases and J 4 bases, with 14 bases left between them. CDR1 is SNHLY and CDR2 is FYNNEI in the germline V gene. The CDR3 is 15 residues long. The full variable domain, in which reference TRBV2 and TRBJ2-5 provide the parts outside the CDR3, is EPEVTQTPSHQVTQMGQEVILRCVPISNHLYFYWYRQILGQKVEFLVSFYNNEISEKSEIFDDQFSVERPDGSNFTLKIRSTKLEDSAMYFCASSEPDSTGETQYFGPGTRLLVL.

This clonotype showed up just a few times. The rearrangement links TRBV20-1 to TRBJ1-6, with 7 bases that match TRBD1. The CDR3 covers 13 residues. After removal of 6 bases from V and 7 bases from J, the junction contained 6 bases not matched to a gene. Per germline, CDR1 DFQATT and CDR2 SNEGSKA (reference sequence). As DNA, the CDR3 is TGCAGTGCCGGGGACAGCGCGAATTCACCCCTCCACTTT. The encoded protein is CSAGDSANSPLHF.

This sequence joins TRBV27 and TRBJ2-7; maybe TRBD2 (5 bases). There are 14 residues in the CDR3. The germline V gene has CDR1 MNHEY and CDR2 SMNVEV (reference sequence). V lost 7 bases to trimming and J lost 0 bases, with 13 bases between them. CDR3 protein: CASILDSSSYEQYF. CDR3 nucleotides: TGTGCCAGCATATTGGACTCGAGCTCCTACGAGCAGTACTTC.

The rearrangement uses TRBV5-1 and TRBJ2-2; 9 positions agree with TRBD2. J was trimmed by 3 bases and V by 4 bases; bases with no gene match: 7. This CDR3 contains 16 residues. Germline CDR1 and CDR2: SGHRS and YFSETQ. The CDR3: CASSSSGRGDTGELFF. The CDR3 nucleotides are TGCGCCAGCAGCAGTAGCGGGAGAGGCGACACCGGGGAGCTGTTTTTT.

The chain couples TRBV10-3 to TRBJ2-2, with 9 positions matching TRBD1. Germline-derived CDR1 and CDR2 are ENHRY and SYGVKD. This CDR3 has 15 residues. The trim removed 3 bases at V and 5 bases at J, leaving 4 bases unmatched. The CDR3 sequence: CAISDRQGGTGELFF. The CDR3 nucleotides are TGTGCCATCAGTGATCGACAGGGGGGGACCGGGGAGCTGTTTTTT.

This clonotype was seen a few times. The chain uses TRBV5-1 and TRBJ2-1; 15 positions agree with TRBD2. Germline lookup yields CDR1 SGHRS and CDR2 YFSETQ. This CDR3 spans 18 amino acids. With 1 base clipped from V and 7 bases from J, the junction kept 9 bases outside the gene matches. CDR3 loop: CASSLNPGLAGGDNEQFF. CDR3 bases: TGCGCCAGCAGCTTGAATCCGGGACTAGCGGGAGGAGATAATGAGCAGTTCTTC.

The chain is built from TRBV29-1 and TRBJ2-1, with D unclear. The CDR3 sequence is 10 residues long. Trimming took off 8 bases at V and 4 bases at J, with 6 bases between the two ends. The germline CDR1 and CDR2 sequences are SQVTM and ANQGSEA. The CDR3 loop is CSFRYNEQFF. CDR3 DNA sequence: TGCAGCTTCCGATACAATGAGCAGTTCTTC.

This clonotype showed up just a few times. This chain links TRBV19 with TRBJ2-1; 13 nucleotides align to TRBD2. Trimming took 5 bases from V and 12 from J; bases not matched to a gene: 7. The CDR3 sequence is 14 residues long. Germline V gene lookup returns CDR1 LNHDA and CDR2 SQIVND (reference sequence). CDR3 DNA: TGTGCCAGTAGTCCCCGGACTAGCGGGAGTGGGCAGTTCTTC. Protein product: CASSPRTSGSGQFF.

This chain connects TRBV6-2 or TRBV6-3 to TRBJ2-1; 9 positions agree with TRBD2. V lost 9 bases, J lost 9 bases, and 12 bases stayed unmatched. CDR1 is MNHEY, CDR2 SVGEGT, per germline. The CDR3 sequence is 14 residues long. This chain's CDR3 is CARDAGGPTGEQFF. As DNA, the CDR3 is TGTGCCAGGGATGCGGGAGGGCCCACCGGTGAGCAGTTCTTC.

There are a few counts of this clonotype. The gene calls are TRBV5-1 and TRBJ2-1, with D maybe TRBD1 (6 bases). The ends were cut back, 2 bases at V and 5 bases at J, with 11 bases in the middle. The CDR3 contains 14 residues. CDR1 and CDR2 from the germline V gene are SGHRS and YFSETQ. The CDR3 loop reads CASSFEPGDNEQFF. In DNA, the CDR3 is TGCGCCAGCAGCTTCGAACCAGGGGACAATGAGCAGTTCTTC.

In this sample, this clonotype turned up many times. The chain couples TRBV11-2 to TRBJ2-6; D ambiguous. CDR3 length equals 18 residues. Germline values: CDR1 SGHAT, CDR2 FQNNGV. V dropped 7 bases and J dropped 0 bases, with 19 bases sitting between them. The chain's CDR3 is CASIPQVLSNSGANVLTF. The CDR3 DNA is TGTGCCAGCATCCCCCAGGTTCTTTCAAACTCTGGGGCCAACGTCCTGACTTTC.

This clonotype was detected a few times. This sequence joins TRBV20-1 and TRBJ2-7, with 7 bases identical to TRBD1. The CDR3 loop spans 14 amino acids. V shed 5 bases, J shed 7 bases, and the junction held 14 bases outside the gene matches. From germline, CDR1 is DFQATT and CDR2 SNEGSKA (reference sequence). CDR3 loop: CSAATTGAPWEQYF. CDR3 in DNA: TGCAGTGCTGCCACTACAGGGGCCCCGTGGGAGCAGTACTTC.

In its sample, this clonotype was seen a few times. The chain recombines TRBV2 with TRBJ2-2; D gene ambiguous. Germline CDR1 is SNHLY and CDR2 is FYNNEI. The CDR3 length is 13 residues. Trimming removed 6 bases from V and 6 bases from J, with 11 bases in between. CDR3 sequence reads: CASSSVAAGELFF. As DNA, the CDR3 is TGTGCCAGCAGCTCAGTGGCGGCCGGGGAGCTGTTTTTT.

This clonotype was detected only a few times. The CDR3 is CAIRGGSSGIQDEQYF. The CDR3 DNA reads as TGTGCCATCAGGGGGGGGTCTAGCGGGATCCAAGACGAGCAGTACTTC. The chain carries TRBV10-3 and TRBJ2-7, with 9 bases aligning to TRBD2. Losses at the gene ends were 6 bases for V and 5 bases for J; bases not matched to a gene: 14. Germline V gives CDR1 ENHRY, CDR2 SYGVKD. The CDR3 is 16 amino acids.

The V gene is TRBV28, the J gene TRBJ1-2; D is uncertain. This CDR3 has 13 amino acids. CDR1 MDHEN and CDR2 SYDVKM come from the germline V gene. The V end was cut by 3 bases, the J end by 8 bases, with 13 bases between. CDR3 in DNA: TGTGCCAGCAGTTTGCCCCTAAAGGGAGGCTACACCTTC. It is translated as CASSLPLKGGYTF.

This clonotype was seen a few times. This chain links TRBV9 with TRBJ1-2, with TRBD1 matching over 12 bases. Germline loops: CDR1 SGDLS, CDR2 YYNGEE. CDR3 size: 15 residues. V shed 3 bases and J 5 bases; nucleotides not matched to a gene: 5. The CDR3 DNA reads TGTGCCAGCAGCGCCGGGACAGGGGGCGGGTATGGCTACACCTTC. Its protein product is CASSAGTGGGYGYTF.

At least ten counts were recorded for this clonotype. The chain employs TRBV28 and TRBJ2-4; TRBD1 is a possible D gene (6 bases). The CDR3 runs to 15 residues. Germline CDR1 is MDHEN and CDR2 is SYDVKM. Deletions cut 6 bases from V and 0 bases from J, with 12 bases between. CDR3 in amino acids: CASSLGGLAKNIQYF. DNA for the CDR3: TGTGCCAGCAGCTTAGGGGGTCTAGCCAAAAACATTCAGTACTTC.

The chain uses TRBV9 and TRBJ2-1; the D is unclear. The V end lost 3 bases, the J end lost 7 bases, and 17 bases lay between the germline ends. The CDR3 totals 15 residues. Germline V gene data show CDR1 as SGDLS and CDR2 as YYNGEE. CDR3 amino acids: CASSATPVVPNEQFF. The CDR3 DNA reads TGTGCCAGCAGCGCAACCCCAGTAGTACCGAATGAGCAGTTCTTC.

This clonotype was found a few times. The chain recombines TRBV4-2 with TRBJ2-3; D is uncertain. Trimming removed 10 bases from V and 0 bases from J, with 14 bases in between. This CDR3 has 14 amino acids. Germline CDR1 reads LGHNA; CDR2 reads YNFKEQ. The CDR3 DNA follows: TGTGCCACTCAGAGGCAGGTGAGCACAGATACGCAGTATTTT. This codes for CATQRQVSTDTQYF.

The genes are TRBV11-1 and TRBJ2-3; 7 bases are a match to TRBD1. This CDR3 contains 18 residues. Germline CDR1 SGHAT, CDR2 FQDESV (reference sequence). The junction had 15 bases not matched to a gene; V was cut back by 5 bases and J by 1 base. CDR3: CASSPTRSQGSRTDTQYF. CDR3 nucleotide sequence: TGTGCCAGCAGCCCGACACGTTCACAGGGGTCCCGCACAGATACGCAGTATTTT.

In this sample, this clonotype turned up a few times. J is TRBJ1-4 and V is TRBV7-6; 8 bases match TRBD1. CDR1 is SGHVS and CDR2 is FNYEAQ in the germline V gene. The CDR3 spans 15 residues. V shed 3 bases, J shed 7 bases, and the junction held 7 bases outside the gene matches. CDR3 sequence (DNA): TGTGCCAGCAGCTTGGGACAGGTGGGACCTGAAAAACTGTTTTTT. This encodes CASSLGQVGPEKLFF.

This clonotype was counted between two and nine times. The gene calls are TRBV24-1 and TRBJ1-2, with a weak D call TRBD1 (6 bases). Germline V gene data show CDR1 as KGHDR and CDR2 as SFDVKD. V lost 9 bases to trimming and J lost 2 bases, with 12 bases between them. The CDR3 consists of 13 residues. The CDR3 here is CATADRTNYGYTF. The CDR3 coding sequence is TGTGCCACCGCGGACAGAACCAACTATGGCTACACCTTC.

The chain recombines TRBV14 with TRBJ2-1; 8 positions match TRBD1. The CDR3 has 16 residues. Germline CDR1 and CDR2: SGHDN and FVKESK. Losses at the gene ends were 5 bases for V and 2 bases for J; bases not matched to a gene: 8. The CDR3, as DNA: TGTGCCAGCAGCGCTCCAGGGGGCATGGCCTACAATGAGCAGTTCTTC. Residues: CASSAPGGMAYNEQFF. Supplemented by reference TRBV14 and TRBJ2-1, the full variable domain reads EAGVTQFPSHSVIEKGQTVTLRCDPISGHDNLYWYRRVMGKEIKFLLHFVKESKQDESGMPNNRFLAERTGGTYSTLKVQPAELEDSGVYFCASSAPGGMAYNEQFFGPGTRLTVL.